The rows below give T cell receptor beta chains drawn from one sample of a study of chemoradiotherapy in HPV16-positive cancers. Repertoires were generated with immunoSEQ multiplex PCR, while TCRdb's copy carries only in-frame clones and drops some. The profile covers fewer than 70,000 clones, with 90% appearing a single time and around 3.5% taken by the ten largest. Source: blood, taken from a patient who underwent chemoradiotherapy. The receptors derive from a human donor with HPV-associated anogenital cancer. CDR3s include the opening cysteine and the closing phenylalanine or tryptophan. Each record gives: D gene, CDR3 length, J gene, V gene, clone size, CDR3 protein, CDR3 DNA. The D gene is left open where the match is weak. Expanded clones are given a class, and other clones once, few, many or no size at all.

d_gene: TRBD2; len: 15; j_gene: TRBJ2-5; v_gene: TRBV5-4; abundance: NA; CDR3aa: CASTRWTSNQETQYF; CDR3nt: TGTGCCAGCACCCGGTGGACTAGCAACCAAGAGACCCAGTACTTC
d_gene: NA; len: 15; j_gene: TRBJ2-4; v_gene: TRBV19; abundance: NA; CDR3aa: CASSGGDLAKNIQYF; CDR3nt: TGTGCCAGTAGTGGAGGGGATCTAGCCAAAAACATTCAGTACTTC
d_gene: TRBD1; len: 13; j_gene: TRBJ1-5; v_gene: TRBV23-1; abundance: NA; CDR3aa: CASSNNRGGPQHF; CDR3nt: TGCGCCAGCAGTAATAACAGGGGCGGGCCCCAGCATTTT
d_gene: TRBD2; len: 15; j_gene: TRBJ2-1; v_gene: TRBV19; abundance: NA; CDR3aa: CASRTLAGGLGEQFF; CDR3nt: TGTGCCAGTAGGACACTAGCGGGAGGACTGGGTGAGCAGTTCTTC
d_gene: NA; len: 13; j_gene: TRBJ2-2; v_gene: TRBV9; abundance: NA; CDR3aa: CASSTSWGGELFF; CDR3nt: TGTGCCAGCAGCACTTCCTGGGGCGGGGAGCTGTTTTTT
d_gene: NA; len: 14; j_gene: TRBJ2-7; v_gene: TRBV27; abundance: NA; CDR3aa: CASRPGPGTYEQYF; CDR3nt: TGTGCCAGCAGGCCGGGACCGGGTACCTACGAGCAGTACTTC
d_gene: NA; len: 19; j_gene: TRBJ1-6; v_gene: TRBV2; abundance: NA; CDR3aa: CASTNYPPTDSSYNSPLHF; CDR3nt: TGTGCCAGCACCAACTACCCTCCGACAGACAGCTCCTATAATTCACCCCTCCACTTT
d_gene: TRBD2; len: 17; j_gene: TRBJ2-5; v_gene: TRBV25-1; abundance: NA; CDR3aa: CASSRASGGGLPGTQYF; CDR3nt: TGTGCCAGCAGCAGGGCTAGCGGGGGGGGCCTTCCGGGGACCCAGTACTTC
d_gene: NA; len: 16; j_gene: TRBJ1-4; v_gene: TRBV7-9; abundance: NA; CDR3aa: CASSTDGRGGNEKLFF; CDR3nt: TGTGCCAGCAGCACTGACGGACGGGGTGGTAATGAAAAACTGTTTTTT
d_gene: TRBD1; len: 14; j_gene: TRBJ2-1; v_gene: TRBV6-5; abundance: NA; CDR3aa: CASRTGGSYNEQFF; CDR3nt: TGTGCCAGCAGAACAGGGGGCTCCTACAATGAGCAGTTCTTC
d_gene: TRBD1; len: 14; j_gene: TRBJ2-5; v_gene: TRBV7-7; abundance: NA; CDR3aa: CASSQDRGLKTQYF; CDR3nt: TGTGCTAGCAGCCAGGACAGGGGGCTAAAGACCCAGTACTTC
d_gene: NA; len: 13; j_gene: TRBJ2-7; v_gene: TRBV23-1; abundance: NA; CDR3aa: CAKETWVTYEQYF; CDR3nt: TGCGCGAAAGAAACTTGGGTGACCTACGAGCAGTACTTC
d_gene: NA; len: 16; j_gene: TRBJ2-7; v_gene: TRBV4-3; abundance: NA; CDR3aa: CASSQAFGGWHYEQYF; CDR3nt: TGCGCCAGCAGCCAAGCCTTCGGGGGTTGGCACTACGAGCAGTACTTC
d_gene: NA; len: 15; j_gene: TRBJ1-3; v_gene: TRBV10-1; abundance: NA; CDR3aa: CASNLRTIPGNTIYF; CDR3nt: TGCGCCAGCAATTTAAGGACTATCCCTGGAAACACCATATATTTT
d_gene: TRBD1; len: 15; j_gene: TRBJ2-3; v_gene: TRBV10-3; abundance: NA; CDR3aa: CAISELGQGTDTQYF; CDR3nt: TGTGCCATCAGTGAGTTGGGACAGGGCACAGATACGCAGTATTTT
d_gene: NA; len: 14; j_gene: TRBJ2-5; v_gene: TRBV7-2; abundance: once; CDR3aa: CASSLSAYQETQYF; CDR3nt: TGTGCCAGCAGCTTATCAGCTTACCAAGAGACCCAGTACTTC
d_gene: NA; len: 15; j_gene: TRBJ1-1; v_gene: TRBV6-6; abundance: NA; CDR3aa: CASREGHLGNTEAFF; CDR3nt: TGTGCCAGCAGAGAGGGACACCTGGGGAACACTGAAGCTTTCTTT
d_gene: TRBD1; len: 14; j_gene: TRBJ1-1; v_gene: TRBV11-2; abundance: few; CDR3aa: CASSSRDRGTEAFF; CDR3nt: TGTGCCAGCAGCTCGAGGGACAGGGGCACTGAAGCTTTCTTT
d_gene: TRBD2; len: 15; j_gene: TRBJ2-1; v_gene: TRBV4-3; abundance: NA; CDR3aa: CASSQASGRYNEQFF; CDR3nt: TGCGCCAGCAGCCAAGCCAGCGGGAGATACAATGAGCAGTTCTTC
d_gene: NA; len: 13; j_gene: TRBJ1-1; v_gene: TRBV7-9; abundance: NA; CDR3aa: CASSLQMNTEAFF; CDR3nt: TGTGCCAGCAGCCTACAGATGAACACTGAAGCTTTCTTT
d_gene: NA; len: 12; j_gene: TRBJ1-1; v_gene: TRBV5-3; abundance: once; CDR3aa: CADSGLNTEAFF; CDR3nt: TGTGCTGACTCGGGTCTGAACACTGAAGCTTTCTTT
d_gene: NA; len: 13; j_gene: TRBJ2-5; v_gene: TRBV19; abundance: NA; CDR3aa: CATKAGWGETQYF; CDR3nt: TGTGCCACCAAGGCCGGGTGGGGAGAGACCCAGTACTTC
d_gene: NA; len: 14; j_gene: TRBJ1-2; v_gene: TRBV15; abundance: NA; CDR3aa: CATSRMGGGYGYTF; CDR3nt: TGTGCCACCAGCAGAATGGGGGGCGGCTATGGCTACACCTTC
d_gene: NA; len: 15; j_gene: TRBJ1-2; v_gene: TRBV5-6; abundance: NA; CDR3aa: CASNPRQSTNYGYTF; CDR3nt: TGTGCCAGCAACCCCCGGCAGAGCACTAACTATGGCTACACCTTC
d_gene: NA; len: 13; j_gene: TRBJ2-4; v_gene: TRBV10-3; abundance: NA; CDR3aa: CAISESMRDIQYF; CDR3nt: TGTGCCATCAGTGAGTCGATGAGGGACATTCAGTACTTC
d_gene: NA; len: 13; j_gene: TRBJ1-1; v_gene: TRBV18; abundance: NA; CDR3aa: CASSPPVNTEAFF; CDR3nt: TGTGCCAGCTCACCACCAGTGAACACTGAAGCTTTCTTT
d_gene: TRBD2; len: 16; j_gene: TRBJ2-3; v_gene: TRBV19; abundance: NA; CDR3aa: CASSITASGAGDTQYF; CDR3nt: TGTGCCAGTAGTATAACGGCTAGCGGGGCTGGAGATACGCAGTATTTT
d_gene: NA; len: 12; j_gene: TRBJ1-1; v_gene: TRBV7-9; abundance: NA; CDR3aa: CASSLALAEAFF; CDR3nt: TGTGCCAGCAGCTTAGCTTTGGCTGAAGCTTTCTTT
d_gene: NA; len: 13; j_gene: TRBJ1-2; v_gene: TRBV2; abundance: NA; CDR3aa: CASLMGAGLGYTF; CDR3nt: TGTGCCAGCCTAATGGGGGCAGGGTTGGGCTACACCTTC
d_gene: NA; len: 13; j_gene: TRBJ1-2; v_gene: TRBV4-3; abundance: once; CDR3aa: CASSLGFNYGYTF; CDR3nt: TGCGCCAGCAGCCTCGGATTTAACTATGGCTACACCTTC
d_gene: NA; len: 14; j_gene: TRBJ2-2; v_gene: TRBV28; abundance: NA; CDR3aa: CASSLQGFTGELFF; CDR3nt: TGTGCCAGCAGTTTACAGGGATTCACCGGGGAGCTGTTTTTT
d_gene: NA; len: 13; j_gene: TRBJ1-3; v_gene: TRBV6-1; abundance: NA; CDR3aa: CASSGTGGNTIYF; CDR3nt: TGTGCCAGCAGCGGGACGGGAGGGAACACCATATATTTT
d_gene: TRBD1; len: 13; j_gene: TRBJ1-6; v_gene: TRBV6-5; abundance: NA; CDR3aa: CASSRGSNSPLHF; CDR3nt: TGTGCCAGCTCCAGGGGGAGTAATTCACCCCTCCACTTT
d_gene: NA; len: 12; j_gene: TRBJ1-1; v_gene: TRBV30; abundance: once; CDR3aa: CAWNGGTTEAFF; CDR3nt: TGTGCCTGGAACGGTGGAACCACTGAAGCTTTCTTT
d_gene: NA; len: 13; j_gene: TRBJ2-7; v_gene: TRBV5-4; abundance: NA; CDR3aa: CASSGTPLYEQYF; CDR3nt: TGTGCCAGCAGCGGGACTCCTCTCTACGAGCAGTACTTC
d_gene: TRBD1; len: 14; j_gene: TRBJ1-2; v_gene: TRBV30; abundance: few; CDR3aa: CAWNDRDVNYGYTF; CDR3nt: TGTGCCTGGAACGACAGGGATGTTAACTATGGCTACACCTTC
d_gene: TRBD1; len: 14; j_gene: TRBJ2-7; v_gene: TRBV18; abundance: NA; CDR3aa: CASSRDRELYEQYF; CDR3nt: TGTGCCAGCTCCCGGGACAGGGAACTTTACGAGCAGTACTTC
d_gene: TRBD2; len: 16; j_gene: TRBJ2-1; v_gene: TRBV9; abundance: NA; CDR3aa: CASGTSGAPAYNEQFF; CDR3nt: TGTGCCAGTGGGACTAGCGGGGCCCCCGCCTACAATGAGCAGTTCTTC
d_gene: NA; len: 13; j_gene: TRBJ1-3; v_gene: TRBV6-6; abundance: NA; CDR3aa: CASSSPVIVAIYF; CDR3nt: TGTGCCAGCAGTTCGCCGGTGATTGTGGCCATATATTTT
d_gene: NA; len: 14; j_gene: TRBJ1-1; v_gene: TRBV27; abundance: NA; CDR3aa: CASKGGGMNTEAFF; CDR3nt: TGTGCCAGCAAAGGGGGGGGAATGAACACTGAAGCTTTCTTT
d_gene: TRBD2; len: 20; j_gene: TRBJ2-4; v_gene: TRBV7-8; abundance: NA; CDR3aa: CASSSIFLEREGQGVNIQYF; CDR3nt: TGTGCCAGCAGCTCCATTTTCCTTGAGCGGGAGGGCCAAGGGGTAAACATTCAGTACTTC
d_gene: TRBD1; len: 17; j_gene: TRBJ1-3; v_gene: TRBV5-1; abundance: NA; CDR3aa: CASSLGDSSPSGNTIYF; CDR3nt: TGCGCCAGCAGCTTGGGGGACAGCAGCCCTTCTGGAAACACCATATATTTT
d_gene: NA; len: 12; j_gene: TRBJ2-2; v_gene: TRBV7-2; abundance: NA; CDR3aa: CASIKNTGELFF; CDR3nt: TGTGCCAGCATCAAGAACACCGGGGAGCTGTTTTTT
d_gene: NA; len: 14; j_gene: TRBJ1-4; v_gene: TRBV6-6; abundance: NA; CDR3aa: CASSPQGNGEKLFF; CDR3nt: TGTGCCAGCAGTCCTCAGGGGAACGGCGAAAAACTGTTTTTT
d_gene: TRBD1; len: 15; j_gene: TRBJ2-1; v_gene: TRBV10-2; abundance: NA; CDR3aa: CASSLTGGARDEQFF; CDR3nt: TGCGCCAGCAGTTTAACAGGGGGCGCAAGGGATGAGCAGTTCTTC
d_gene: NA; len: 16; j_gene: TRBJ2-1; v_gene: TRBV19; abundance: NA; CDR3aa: CASLEVGRDPWNEQFF; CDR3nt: TGTGCCTCATTAGAGGTTGGCAGGGACCCCTGGAATGAGCAGTTCTTC
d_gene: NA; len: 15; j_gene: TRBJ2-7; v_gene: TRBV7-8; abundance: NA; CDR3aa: CASSLATGGDYEQYF; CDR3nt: TGTGCCAGCAGCTTAGCGACTGGAGGCGATTACGAGCAGTACTTC
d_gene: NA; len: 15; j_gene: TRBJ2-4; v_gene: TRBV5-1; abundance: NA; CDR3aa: CASSLAAGVGNIQYF; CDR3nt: TGCGCCAGCAGCTTGGCGGCAGGGGTCGGCAACATTCAGTACTTC
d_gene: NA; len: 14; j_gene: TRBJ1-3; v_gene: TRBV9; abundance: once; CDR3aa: CASSGQFSGNTIYF; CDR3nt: TGTGCCAGCAGTGGACAGTTTTCTGGAAACACCATATATTTT
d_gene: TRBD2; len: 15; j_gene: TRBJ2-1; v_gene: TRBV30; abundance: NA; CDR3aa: CAWSSGTSSYNEQFF; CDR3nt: TGTGCCTGGTCTAGCGGGACGAGCTCCTACAATGAGCAGTTCTTC
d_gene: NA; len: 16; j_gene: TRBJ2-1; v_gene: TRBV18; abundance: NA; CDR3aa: CASSQESLSSYNEQFF; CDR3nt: TGTGCCAGCTCACAAGAGAGTTTGAGCTCCTACAATGAGCAGTTCTTC